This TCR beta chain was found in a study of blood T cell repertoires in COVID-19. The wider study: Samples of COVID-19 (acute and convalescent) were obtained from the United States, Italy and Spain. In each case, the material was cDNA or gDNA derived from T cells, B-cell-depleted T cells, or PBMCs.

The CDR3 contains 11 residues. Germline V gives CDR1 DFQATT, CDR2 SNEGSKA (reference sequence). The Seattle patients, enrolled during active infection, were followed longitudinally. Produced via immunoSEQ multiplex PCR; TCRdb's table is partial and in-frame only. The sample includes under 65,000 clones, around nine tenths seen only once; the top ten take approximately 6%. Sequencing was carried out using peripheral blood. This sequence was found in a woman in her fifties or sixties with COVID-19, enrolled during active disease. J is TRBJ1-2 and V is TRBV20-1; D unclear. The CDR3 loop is CSTGSAYGYTF. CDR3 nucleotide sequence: TGCAGCACCGGTAGTGCGTATGGCTACACCTTC.